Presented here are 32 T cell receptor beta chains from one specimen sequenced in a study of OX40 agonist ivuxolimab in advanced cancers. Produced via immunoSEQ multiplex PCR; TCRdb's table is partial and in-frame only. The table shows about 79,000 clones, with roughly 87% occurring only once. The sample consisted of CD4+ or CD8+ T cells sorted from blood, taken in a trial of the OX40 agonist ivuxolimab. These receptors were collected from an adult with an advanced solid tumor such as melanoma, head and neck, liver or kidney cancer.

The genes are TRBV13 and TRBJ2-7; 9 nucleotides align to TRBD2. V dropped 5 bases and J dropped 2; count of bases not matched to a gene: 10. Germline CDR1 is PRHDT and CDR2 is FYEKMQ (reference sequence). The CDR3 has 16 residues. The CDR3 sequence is CASSRGASGDTYEQYV. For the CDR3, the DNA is TGTGCCAGCAGCAGAGGGGCTAGCGGGGACACCTACGAGCAGTACGTC.

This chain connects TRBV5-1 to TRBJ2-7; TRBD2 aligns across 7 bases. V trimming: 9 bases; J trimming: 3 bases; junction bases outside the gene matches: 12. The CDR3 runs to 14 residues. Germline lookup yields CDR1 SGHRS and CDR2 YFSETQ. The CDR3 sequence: CANSKPGGYYEQYV. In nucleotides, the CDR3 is TGCGCCAACTCCAAACCGGGGGGATACTACGAGCAGTACGTC.

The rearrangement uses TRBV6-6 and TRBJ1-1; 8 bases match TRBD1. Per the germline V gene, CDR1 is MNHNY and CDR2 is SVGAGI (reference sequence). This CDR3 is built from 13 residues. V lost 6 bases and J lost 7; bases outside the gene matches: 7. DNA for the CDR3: TGTGCCAGCAGACTCGACAGGGGAGGTGAAGCTTTCTTT. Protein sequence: CASRLDRGGEAFF.

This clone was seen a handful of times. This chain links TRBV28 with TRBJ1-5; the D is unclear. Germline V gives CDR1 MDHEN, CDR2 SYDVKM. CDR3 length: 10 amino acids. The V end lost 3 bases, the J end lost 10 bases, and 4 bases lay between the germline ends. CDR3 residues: CASSFEPQHF. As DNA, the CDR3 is TGTGCCAGCAGTTTTGAACCCCAGCATTTT.

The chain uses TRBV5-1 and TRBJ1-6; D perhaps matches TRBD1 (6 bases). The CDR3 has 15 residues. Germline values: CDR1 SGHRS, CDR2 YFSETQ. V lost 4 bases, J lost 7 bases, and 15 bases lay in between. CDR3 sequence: CASSPPGGMNSPLHF. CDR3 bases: TGCGCCAGCAGCCCCCCCGGGGGCATGAATTCACCCCTCCACTTT.

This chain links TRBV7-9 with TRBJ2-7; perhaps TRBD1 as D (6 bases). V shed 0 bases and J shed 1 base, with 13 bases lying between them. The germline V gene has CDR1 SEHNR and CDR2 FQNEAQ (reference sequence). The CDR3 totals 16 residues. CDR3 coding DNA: TGTGCCAGCAGCTTAGCCCCGGGACATGCGTCCTACGAGCAGTACTTC. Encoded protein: CASSLAPGHASYEQYF.

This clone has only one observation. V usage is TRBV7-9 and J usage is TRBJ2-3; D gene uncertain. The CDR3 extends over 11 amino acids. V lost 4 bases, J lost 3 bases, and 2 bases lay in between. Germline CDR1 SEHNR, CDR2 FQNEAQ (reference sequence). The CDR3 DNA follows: TGTGCCAGCAGCTGGACAGATACGCAGTATTTT. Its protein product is CASSWTDTQYF.

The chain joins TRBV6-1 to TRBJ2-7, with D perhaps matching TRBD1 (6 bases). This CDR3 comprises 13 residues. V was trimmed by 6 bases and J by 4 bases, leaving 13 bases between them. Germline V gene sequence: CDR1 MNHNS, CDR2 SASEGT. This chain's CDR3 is CASRGPGTYEQYV. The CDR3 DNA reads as TGTGCCAGCAGGGGGCCAGGGACATACGAGCAGTACGTC.

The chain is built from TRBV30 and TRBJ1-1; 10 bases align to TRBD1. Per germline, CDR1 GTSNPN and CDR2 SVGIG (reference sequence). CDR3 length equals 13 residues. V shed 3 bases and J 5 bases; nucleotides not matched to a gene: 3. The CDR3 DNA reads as TGTGCCTGGAGGGACAGGGGGAGGACTGAAGCTTTCTTT. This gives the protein CAWRDRGRTEAFF.

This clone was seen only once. The CDR3 sequence: CASSPPGSTNEKLFF. In DNA, the CDR3 is TGTGCCAGCAGCCCGCCGGGGTCGACTAATGAAAAACTGTTTTTT. This chain connects TRBV7-9 to TRBJ1-4; no reliable D call. This CDR3 is built from 15 residues. Deletions cut 5 bases from V and 2 bases from J, with 12 bases between. Germline-derived CDR1 and CDR2 are SEHNR and FQNEAQ (reference sequence).

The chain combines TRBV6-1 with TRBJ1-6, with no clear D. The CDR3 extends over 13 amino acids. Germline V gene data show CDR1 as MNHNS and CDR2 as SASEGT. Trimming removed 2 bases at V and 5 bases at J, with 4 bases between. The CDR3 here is CASSEQDNSPLHF. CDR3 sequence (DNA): TGTGCCAGCAGTGAACAAGATAATTCACCCCTCCACTTT.

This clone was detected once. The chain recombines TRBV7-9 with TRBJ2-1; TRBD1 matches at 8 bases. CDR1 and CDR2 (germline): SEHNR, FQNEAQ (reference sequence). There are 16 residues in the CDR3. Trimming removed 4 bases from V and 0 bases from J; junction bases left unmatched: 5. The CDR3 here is CASSYRGSGSYNEQFF. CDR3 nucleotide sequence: TGTGCCAGCAGCTACAGGGGGTCAGGCTCCTACAATGAGCAGTTCTTC.

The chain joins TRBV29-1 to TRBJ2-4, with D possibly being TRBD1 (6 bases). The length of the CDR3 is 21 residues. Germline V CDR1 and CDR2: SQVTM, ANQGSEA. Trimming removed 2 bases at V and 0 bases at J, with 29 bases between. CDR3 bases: TGCAGCGTTGAATTCCCCCTAGGACAGCCTTCCAATTACCTAGCCAAAAACATTCAGTACTTC. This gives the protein CSVEFPLGQPSNYLAKNIQYF.

The CDR3 DNA sequence: TGTGCCAGCAGCGCTTGGACAGGGAGAGATTCACCCCTCCACTTT. It translates to CASSAWTGRDSPLHF. The chain joins TRBV9 to TRBJ1-6; 8 nucleotides match TRBD1. CDR3 length: 15 residues. Germline V gives CDR1 SGDLS, CDR2 YYNGEE. The trim removed 3 bases at V and 8 bases at J, leaving 7 bases unmatched.

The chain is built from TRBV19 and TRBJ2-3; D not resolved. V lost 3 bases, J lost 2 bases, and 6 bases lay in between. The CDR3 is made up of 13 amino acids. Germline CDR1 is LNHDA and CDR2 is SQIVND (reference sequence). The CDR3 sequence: CASSILTTDTQYF. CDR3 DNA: TGTGCCAGTAGTATCTTGACCACAGATACGCAGTATTTT.

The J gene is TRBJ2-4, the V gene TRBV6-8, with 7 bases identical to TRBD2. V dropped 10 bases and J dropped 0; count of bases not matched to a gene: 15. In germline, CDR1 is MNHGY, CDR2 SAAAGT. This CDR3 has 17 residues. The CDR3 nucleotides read TGTGCCACCATCCGGGGGGACCCGGCTCTAGCCAAAAACATTCAGTACTTC. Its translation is CATIRGDPALAKNIQYF.

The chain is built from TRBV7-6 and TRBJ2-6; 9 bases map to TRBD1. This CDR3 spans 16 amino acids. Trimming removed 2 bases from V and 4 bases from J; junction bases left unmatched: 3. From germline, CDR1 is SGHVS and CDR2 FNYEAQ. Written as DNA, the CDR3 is TGTGCCAGCAGCTTATTACAGGGGGCCGGGGCCAACGTCCTGACTTTC. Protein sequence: CASSLLQGAGANVLTF.

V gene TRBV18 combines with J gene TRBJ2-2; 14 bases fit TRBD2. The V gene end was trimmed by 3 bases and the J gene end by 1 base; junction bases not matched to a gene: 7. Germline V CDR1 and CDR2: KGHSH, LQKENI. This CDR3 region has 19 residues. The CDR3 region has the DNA TGTGCCAGCTCACCGTCACCAGGACTAGCGGGGGGGAACACCGGGGAGCTGTTTTTT. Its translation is CASSPSPGLAGGNTGELFF.

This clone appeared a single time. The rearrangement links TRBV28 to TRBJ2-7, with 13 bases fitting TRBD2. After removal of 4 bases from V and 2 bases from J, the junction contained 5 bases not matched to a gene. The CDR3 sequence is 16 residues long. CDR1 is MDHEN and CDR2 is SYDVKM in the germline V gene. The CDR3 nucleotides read TGTGCCAGCAGTTGGACTAGCGGGGGCCGGGCCTACGAGCAGTACGTC. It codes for CASSWTSGGRAYEQYV.

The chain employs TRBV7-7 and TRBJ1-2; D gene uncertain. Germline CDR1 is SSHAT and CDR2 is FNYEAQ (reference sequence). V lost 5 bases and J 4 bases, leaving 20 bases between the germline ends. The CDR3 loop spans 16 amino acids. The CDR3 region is CASSKLRCRKTYGYTF. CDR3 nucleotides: TGTGCCAGCAGCAAATTGCGTTGCCGAAAGACCTATGGCTACACCTTC.

The CDR3 spells CASSTTNSGYTF. The CDR3 DNA reads TGTGCCAGCAGTACGACAAATTCGGGCTACACCTTC. This chain connects TRBV27 to TRBJ1-2; D is uncertain. CDR1 MNHEY and CDR2 SMNVEV come from the germline V gene (reference sequence). The CDR3 loop spans 12 amino acids. Trimming shortened V by 5 bases and J by 8 bases, and 12 bases separated the two germline ends.

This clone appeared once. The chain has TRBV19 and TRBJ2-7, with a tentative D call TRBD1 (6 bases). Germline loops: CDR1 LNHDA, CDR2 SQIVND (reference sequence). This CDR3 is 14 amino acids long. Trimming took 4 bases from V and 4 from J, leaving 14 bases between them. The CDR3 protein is CASSKGQGIYEQYF. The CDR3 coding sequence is TGTGCCAGTAGTAAGGGTCAGGGGATATACGAGCAGTACTTC.

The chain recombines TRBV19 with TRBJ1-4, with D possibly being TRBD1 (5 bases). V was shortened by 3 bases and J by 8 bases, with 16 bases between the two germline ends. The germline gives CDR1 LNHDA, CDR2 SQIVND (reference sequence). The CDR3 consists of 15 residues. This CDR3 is CASSIGDSVREKLFF. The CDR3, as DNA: TGTGCCAGTAGTATTGGGGACTCAGTACGGGAAAAACTGTTTTTT.

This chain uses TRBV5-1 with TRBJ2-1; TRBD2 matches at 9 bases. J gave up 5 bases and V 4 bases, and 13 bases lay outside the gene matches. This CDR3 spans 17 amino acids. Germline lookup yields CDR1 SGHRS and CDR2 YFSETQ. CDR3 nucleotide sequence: TGCGCCAGCAGCGTAGCCGTCAGGGTAGCGGGGGACAATGAGCAGTTCTTC. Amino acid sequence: CASSVAVRVAGDNEQFF.

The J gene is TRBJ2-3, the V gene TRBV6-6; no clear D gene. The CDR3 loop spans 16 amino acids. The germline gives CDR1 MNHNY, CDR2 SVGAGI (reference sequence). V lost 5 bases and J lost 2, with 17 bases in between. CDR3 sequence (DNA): TGTGCCAGCAGTCTAAAGGTGGCAGCACACACAGATACGCAGTATTTT. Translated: CASSLKVAAHTDTQYF.

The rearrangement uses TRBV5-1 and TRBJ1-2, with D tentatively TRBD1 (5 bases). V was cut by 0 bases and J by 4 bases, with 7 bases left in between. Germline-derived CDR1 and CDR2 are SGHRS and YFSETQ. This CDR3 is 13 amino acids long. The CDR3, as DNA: TGCGCCAGCAGCTTGGCCGGGGGCTATGGCTACACCTTC. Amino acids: CASSLAGGYGYTF.

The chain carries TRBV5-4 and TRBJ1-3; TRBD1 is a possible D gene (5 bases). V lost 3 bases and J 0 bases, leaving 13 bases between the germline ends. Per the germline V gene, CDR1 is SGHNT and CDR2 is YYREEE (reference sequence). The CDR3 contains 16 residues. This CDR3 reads CASSYGAESSGNTIYF. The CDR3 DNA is TGTGCCAGCAGCTACGGGGCTGAGAGCTCTGGAAACACCATATATTTT.

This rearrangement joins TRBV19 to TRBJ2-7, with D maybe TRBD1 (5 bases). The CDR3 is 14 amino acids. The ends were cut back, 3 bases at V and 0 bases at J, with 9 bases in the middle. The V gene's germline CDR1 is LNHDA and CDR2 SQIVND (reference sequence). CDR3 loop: CASSIQGISYEQYF. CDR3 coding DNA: TGTGCCAGTAGTATTCAGGGAATCTCCTACGAGCAGTACTTC.

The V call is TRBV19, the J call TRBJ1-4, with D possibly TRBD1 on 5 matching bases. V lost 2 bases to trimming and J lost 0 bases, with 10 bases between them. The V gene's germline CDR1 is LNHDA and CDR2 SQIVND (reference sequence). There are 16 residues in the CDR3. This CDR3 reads CASSIFPGATNEKLFF. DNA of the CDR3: TGTGCCAGTAGTATATTCCCGGGGGCAACTAATGAAAAACTGTTTTTT.

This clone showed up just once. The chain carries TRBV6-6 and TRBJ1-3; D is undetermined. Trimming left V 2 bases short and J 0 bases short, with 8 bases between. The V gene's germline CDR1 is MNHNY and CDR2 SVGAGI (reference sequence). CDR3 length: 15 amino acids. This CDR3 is CASSYDWSSGNTIYF. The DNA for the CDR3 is TGTGCCAGCAGTTACGATTGGAGCTCTGGAAACACCATATATTTT.

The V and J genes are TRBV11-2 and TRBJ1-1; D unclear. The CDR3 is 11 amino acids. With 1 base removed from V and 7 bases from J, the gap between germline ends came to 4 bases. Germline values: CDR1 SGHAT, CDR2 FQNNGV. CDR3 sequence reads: CASSLVGEAFF. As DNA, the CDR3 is TGTGCCAGCAGCTTAGTTGGTGAAGCTTTCTTT.

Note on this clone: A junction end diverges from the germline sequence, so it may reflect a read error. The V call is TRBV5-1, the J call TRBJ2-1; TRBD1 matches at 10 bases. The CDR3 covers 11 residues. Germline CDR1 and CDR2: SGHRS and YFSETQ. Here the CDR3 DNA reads TGCGCCAGCAGCGAGGGACAGGGGAAGATCTTC. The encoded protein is CASSEGQGKIF.